This T cell receptor (beta chain) comes out of a study of T cells in localized non-small cell lung cancer. Study-level points and caveats: Uninvolved adjacent lung showed peak T cell clonality, exceeding tumor. A higher density of T cells in blood coincided with extended overall survival. The study detected a median around 50 of the top 100 tumor clones in adjacent lung. It remains possible that heterogeneity exists, since only one tumor region was sequenced.

Sequencing was performed with immunoSEQ multiplex PCR; in TCRdb, only in-frame clones are kept and a portion is missing. The sample holds roughly 50,000 clones, around 81% seen once. In regard to this clone: What it binds is unknown.

CDR3 length: 16 residues. The germline gives CDR1 SQVTM, CDR2 ANQGSEA. V lost 2 bases, J lost 0 bases, and 6 bases stayed unmatched. Sequencing used peripheral blood, obtained before any cancer treatment. This clonotype was sampled from a female donor at least 60 years old with stage II squamous cell lung carcinoma. This chain joins TRBV29-1 and TRBJ2-1, with 8 positions matching TRBD1. The CDR3 spells CSVEREGQGSYNEQFF. Here the CDR3 DNA reads TGCAGCGTTGAAAGAGAAGGACAGGGCTCCTACAATGAGCAGTTCTTC.